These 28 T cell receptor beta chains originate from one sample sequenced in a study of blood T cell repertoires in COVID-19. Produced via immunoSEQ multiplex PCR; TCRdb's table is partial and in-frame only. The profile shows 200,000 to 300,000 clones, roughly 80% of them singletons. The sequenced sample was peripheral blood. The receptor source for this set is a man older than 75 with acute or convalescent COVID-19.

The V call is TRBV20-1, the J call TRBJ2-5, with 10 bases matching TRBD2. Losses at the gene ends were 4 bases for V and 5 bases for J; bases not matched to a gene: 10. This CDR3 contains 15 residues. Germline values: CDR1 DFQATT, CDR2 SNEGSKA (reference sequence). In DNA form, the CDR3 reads TGCAGTGCTACTGAAAGCGGGAGGGCCTGGGAGACCCAGTACTTC. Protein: CSATESGRAWETQYF.

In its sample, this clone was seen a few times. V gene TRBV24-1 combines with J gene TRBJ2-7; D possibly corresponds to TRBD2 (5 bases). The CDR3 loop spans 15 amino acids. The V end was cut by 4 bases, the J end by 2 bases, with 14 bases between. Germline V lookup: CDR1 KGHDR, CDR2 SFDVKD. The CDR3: CATSDPRTRTYEQYF. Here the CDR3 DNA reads TGTGCCACCAGTGACCCGAGGACTCGGACCTACGAGCAGTACTTC.

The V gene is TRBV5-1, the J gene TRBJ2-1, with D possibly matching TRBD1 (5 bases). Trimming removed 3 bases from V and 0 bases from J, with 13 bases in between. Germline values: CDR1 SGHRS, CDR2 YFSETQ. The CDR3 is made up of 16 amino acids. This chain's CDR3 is CASSSSQGSSYNEQFF. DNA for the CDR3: TGCGCCAGCAGCTCCTCCCAGGGTAGCTCCTACAATGAGCAGTTCTTC.

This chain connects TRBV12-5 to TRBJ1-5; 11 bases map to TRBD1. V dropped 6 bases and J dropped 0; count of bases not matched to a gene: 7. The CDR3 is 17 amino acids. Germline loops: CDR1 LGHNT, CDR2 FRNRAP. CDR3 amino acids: CASGPGTGGISNQPQHF. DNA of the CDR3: TGTGCTAGTGGCCCCGGGACAGGGGGAATTAGCAATCAGCCCCAGCATTTT.

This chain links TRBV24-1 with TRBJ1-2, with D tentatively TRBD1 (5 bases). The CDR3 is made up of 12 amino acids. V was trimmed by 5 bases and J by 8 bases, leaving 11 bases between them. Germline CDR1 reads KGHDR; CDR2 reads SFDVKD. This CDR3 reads CATSGGADGYTF. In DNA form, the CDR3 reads TGTGCCACCAGTGGTGGGGCAGACGGCTACACCTTC.

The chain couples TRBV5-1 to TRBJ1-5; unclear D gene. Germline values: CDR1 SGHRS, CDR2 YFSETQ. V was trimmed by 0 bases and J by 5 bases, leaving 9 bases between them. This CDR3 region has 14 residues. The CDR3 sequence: CASSLGHEDQPQHF. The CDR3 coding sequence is TGCGCCAGCAGCTTGGGGCATGAGGATCAGCCCCAGCATTTT.

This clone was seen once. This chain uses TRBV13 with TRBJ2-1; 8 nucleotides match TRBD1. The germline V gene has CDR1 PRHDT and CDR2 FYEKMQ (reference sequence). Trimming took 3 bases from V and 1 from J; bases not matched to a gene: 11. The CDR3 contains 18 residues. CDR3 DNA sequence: TGTGCCAGCAGCTTCCGACAGGGGAATAGGAGGTCCTACAATGAGCAGTTCTTC. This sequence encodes CASSFRQGNRRSYNEQFF.

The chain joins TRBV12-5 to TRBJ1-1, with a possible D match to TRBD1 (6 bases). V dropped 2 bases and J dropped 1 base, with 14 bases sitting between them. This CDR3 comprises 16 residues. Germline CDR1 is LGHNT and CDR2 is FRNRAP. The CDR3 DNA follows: TGTGCTAGTGGTTTGACCCAGGGGCAGCAGAACACTGAAGCTTTCTTT. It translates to CASGLTQGQQNTEAFF.

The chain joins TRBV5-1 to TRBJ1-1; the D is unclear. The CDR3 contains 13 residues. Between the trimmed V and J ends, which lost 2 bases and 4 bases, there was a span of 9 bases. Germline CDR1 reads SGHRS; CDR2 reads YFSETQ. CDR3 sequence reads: CASSFEVPTEAFF. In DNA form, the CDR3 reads TGCGCCAGCAGCTTTGAGGTGCCCACTGAAGCTTTCTTT.

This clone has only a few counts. The CDR3 protein is CASSYSGTGPEQYF. CDR3 nucleotides: TGTGCCAGCAGTTACTCCGGGACAGGTCCCGAGCAGTACTTC. The V gene is TRBV6-5, the J gene TRBJ2-7; 8 bases are a match to TRBD1. The CDR3 has 14 residues. The trim removed 0 bases at V and 6 bases at J, leaving 4 bases unmatched. Germline values: CDR1 MNHEY, CDR2 SVGAGI.

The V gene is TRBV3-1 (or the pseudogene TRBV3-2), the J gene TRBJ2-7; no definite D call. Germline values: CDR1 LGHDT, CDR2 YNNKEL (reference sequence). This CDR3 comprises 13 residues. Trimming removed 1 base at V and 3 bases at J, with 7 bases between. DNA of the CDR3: TGTGCCAGCAGCCAAGGGGCCTACTACGAGCAGTACTTC. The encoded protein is CASSQGAYYEQYF.

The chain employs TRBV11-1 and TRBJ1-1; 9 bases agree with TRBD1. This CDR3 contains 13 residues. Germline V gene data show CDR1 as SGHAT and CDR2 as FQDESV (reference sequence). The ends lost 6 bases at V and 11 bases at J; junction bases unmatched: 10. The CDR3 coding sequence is TGTGCCAGCAGAAGGACAGGGGCTAGAAAGGCTTTCTTT. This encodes CASRRTGARKAFF. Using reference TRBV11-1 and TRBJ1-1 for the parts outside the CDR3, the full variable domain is EAEVAQSPRYKITEKSQAVAFWCDPISGHATLYWYRQILGQGPELLVQFQDESVVDDSQLPKDRFSAERLKGVDSTLKIQPAELGDSAMYLCASRRTGARKAFFGQGTRLTVV.

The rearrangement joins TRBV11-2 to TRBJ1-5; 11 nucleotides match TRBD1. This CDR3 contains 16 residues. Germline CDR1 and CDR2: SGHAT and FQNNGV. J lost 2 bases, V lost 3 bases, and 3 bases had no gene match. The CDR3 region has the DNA TGTGCCAGCAGCTTGAGGACAGGGGGCGGCAATCAGCCCCAGCATTTT. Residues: CASSLRTGGGNQPQHF.

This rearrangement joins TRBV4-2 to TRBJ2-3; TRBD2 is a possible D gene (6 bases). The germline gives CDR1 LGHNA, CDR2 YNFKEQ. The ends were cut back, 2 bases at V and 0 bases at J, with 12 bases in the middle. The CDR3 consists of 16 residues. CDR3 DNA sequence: TGTGCCAGCAGCCAAACAACAGGAGGGAGCACAGATACGCAGTATTTT. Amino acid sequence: CASSQTTGGSTDTQYF.

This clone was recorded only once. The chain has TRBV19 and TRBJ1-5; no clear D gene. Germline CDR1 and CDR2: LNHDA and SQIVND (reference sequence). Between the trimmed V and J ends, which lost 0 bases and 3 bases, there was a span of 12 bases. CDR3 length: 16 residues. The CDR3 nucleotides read TGTGCCAGTAGTATAGAACAGCCACAAATCAATCAGCCCCAGCATTTT. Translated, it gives CASSIEQPQINQPQHF.

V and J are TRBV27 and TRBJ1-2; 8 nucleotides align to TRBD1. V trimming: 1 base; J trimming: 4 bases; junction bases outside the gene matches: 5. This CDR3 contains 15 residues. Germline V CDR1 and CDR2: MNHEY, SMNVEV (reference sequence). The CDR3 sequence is CASSLLAGGFYGYTF. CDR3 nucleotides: TGTGCCAGCAGTTTATTGGCAGGGGGCTTCTATGGCTACACCTTC.

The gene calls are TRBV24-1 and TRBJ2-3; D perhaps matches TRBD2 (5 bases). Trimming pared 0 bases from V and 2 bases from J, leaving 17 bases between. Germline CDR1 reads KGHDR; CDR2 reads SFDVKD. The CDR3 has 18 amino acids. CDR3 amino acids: CATSDLHGPNSVTDTQYF. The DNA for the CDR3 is TGTGCCACCAGTGATTTGCATGGCCCGAATAGCGTCACAGATACGCAGTATTTT.

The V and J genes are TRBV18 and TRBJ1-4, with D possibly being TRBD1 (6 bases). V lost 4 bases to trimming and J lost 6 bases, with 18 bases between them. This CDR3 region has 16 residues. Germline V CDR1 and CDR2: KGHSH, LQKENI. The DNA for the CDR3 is TGTGCCAGCTCACGCATGACAACAGGGTGGGATGAAAAACTGTTTTTT. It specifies CASSRMTTGWDEKLFF.

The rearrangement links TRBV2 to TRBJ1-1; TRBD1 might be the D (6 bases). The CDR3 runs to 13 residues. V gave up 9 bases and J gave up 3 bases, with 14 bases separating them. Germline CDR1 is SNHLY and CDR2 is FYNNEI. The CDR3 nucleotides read TGTGCCAGTAACCGACAGGTCGACACTGAAGCTTTCTTT. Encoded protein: CASNRQVDTEAFF.

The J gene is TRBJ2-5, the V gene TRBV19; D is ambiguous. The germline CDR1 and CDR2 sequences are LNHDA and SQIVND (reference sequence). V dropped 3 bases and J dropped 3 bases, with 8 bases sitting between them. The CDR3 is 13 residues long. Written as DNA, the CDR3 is TGTGCCAGTAGTATGAGGTTTAAAGAGACCCAGTACTTC. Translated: CASSMRFKETQYF.

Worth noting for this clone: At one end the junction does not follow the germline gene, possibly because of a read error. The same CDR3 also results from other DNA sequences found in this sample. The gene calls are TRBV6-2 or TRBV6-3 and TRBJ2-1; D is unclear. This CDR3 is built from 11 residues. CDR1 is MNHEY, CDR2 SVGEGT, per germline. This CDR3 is CASSPLNEQFF. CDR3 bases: TGCGCCAGCAGCCCCTTGAATGAGCAGTTCTTC.

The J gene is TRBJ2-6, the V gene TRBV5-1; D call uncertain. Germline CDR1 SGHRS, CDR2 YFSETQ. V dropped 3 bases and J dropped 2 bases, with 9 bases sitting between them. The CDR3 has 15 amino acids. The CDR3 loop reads CASSSGGTGANVLTF. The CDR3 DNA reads TGCGCCAGCAGCTCTGGCGGTACTGGGGCCAACGTCCTGACTTTC. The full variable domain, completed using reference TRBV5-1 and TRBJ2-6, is KAGVTQTPRYLIKTRGQQVTLSCSPISGHRSVSWYQQTPGQGLQFLFEYFSETQRNKGNFPGRFSGRQFSNSRSEMNVSTLELGDSALYLCASSSGGTGANVLTFGAGSRLTVL.

CDR3 in DNA: TGTGCCAGTAGTCCTAACAGGGGCTGGGCTGAAGCTTTCTTT. It encodes CASSPNRGWAEAFF. The chain recombines TRBV19 with TRBJ1-1, with 7 nucleotides matching TRBD1. The CDR3 is 14 amino acids. Trimming removed 5 bases from V and 6 bases from J; junction bases left unmatched: 9. Germline V gene lookup returns CDR1 LNHDA and CDR2 SQIVND (reference sequence).

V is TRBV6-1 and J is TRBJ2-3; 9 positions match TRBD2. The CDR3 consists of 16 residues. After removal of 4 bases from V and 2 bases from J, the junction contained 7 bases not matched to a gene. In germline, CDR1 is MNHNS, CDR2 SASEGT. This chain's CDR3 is CASSVIAGALTDTQYF. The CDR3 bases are TGTGCCAGCAGTGTAATAGCGGGGGCCCTCACAGATACGCAGTATTTT.

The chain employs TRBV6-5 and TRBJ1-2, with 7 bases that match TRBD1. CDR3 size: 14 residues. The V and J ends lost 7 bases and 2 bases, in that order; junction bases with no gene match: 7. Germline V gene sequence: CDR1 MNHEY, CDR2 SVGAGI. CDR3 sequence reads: CASTPQGSNYGYTF. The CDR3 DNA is TGTGCCAGCACTCCACAGGGGTCGAACTATGGCTACACCTTC.

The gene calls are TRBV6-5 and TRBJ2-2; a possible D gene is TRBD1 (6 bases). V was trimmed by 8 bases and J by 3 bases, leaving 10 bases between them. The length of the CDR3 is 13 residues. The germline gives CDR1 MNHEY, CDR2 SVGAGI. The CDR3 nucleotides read TGTGCCAGCCAGGGGCTGGACACCGGGGAGCTGTTTTTT. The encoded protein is CASQGLDTGELFF.

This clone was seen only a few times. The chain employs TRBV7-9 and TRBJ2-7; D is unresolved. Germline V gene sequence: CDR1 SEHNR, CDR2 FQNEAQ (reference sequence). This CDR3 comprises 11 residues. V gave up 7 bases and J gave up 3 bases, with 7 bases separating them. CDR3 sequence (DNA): TGTGCCAGCACCGCCGGCTACGAGCAGTACTTC. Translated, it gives CASTAGYEQYF.

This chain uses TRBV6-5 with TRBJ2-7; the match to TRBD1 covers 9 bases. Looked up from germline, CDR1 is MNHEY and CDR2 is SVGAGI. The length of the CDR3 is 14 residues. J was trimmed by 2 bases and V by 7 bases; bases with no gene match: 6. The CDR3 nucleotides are TGTGCCAGCAAGGAGGACAGGGGTACCTACGAGCAGTACTTC. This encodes CASKEDRGTYEQYF.